A single sample gave rise to the 2 T cell receptor beta chains below, sequenced in a study of T-cell memory formation after mild COVID-19 (dated by TCRdb to about 2021). Library preparation employed 5' RACE. The reads were generated on an Illumina NovaSeq 6000. TCRdb passed the public sequencing reads through fastp at Q25 and MiXCR, retaining productive beta sequences. Every distinct CDR3 protein forms one entry, paired with its most common genes and DNA. This sample comprises about half a million distinct CDR3 sequences, 15% to 20% of them detected only once. The ten most abundant clones make up 9% to 15% of the sample. The sequencing input was PBMCs or a T cell subset sorted from them (not recorded which). The receptors derive from an adult woman who had mild COVID-19 (a few samples of this study predate the infection). The sample titles of this study are shuffled in the database, so cell type and time point are left out; the donor was told from shared clones.

This clonotype was observed a few times. The chain recombines TRBV7-9 with TRBJ2-7, with D possibly being TRBD2 (6 bases). Trimming took off 4 bases at V and 2 bases at J, with 12 bases between the two ends. Germline CDR1 and CDR2: SEHNR and FQNEAQ (reference sequence). The CDR3 runs 14 residues. CDR3 bases: TGTGCCAGCAGCTCCTCTGGGACTCCCTACGAGCAGTACTTC. Its translation: CASSSSGTPYEQYF.

This clonotype was picked up a small number of times. The chain couples TRBV7-8 to TRBJ2-5, with 9 nucleotides matching TRBD1. Trimming cost V 4 bases and J 6 bases; bases outside gene matches: 9. The germline gives CDR1 SGHVS, CDR2 FQNEAQ. The CDR3 length is 15 residues. This CDR3 is CASSSRDRDFKTQYF. DNA for the CDR3: TGTGCCAGCAGCTCAAGGGACAGGGATTTTAAGACCCAGTACTTC.